This TCR beta chain emerged from a study of human T cells and chemical hapten exposure. Time point described: patch test 2, 6 weeks after DPC sensitization. The treatment here: therapeutic diphenylcyclopropenone sensitization with weekly scalp DPC. The template was total RNA from unfractionated whole blood. MiXCR, run by TCRdb on the RACE reads, gives a single entry per CDR3 protein. The table has around 130,000 distinct CDR3 sequences, about 12% seen once. In its sample, this clonotype was seen many times. Sequencing was performed on whole blood, taken in connection with sensitization to the hapten diphenylcyclopropenone (DPC). This sequence originates from a woman aged 45-59 years with alopecia areata. Some clones in this sample may be carry-over from other donors' samples.

CDR3 region: CASSPGSGPNEKLFF. CDR3 nucleotide sequence: TGTGCCAGTAGCCCCGGGTCAGGGCCTAATGAAAAACTGTTTTTT. This chain connects TRBV19 to TRBJ1-4; possibly TRBD1 for D (5 bases). This CDR3 contains 15 residues. Germline values: CDR1 LNHDA, CDR2 SQIVND (reference sequence). Deletions cut 6 bases from V and 3 bases from J, with 14 bases between.